The 3 T cell receptor beta chains below were found in one sample sequenced in a study of CD8+ T cells in alopecia areata. Treatment meaning: oral pan-JAK inhibitor, 5-10 mg twice daily. Extraction of RNA preceded its reverse transcription into cDNA, which served as the sequencing template. Assay used: immunoSEQ multiplex PCR; TCRdb lists only in-frame clones, some missing. The sample consists of roughly 200,000 clones, about 60% of them appearing once. Specimen: CD8+ T cells sorted from blood, collected at week 24, from a patient treated with tofacitinib. The origin of the receptors is a human donor with alopecia areata.

V is TRBV27 and J is TRBJ2-3; TRBD1 might be the D (6 bases). The CDR3 is 15 amino acids. In germline, CDR1 is MNHEY, CDR2 SMNVEV (reference sequence). V lost 1 base, J lost 0 bases, and 8 bases lay in between. CDR3 sequence reads: CASSLWQGSTDTQYF. The CDR3 nucleotides are TGTGCCAGCAGTTTATGGCAGGGGAGCACAGATACGCAGTATTTT.

This chain connects TRBV15 to TRBJ1-4; D uncertain. CDR3 size: 14 residues. Germline V lookup: CDR1 LNHNV, CDR2 YYDKDF (reference sequence). Trimming pared 0 bases from V and 8 bases from J, leaving 10 bases between. The CDR3, as DNA: TGTGCCACCAGCAGAGATGGGGTTGGGGAAAAACTGTTTTTT. Its translation: CATSRDGVGEKLFF.

This clone was found a few times. The V and J genes are TRBV7-3 and TRBJ2-1; D remains unclear. V lost 5 bases, J lost 3 bases, and 11 bases lay in between. This CDR3 spans 14 amino acids. CDR1 and CDR2 (germline): SGHTA, FQGTGA. CDR3 DNA sequence: TGTGCCAGCAGCCCCCGAGGCAACTACAATGAGCAGTTCTTC. Protein: CASSPRGNYNEQFF.